These T cell receptor beta chains were read from a single sample in a study of shared clonotypes between healthy human individuals. Libraries were prepared by immunoSEQ multiplex PCR; TCRdb keeps only in-frame clonotypes and omits some of them. The table has around 720,000 clones, roughly 72% seen once. The sequencing input was memory CD4+ T cells sorted from blood. Receptor source: a woman aged 25 to 39 in good health. The CDR3 runs from the conserved cysteine through the conserved F or W. D genes are given only for firm matches. Rows give clone size only sometimes, using once, few, many, or a class for an expanded clone.

V gene: TRBV7-7; clone size: -; CDR3 length: 15; D gene: -; J gene: TRBJ2-5; CDR3 DNA: TGTGCCAGCAGCTTAGGTCTAGCGAGCCAAGAGACCCAGTACTTC; CDR3 protein: CASSLGLASQETQYF
V gene: TRBV29-1; clone size: -; CDR3 length: 12; D gene: -; J gene: TRBJ1-2; CDR3 DNA: TGCAGCGTCGCCCTGCTGCTCTATGGCTACACCTTC; CDR3 protein: CSVALLLYGYTF
V gene: TRBV21-1; clone size: many; CDR3 length: 13; D gene: -; J gene: TRBJ2-5; CDR3 DNA: TGTGCCAGCAGCAAAGAGGCTGAAGAGACCCAGTACTTC; CDR3 protein: CASSKEAEETQYF
V gene: TRBV6-1; clone size: -; CDR3 length: 13; D gene: -; J gene: TRBJ1-1; CDR3 DNA: TGTGCCAGCAGTGAAAGCAGTAACACTGAAGCTTTCTTT; CDR3 protein: CASSESSNTEAFF
V gene: TRBV7-2; clone size: -; CDR3 length: 14; D gene: -; J gene: TRBJ2-1; CDR3 DNA: TGTGCCAGCAGCAGGGATTCCTCCTACAATGAGCAGTTCTTC; CDR3 protein: CASSRDSSYNEQFF
V gene: TRBV28; clone size: -; CDR3 length: 14; D gene: -; J gene: TRBJ2-2; CDR3 DNA: TGTGCCAGCAGTTTGGGGTCGTTGCCCGGGGAGCTGTTTTTT; CDR3 protein: CASSLGSLPGELFF
V gene: TRBV7-9; clone size: -; CDR3 length: 16; D gene: -; J gene: TRBJ1-1; CDR3 DNA: TGTGCCAGCATTAACATTTTAGATCGGCTAGGGAGTGAAGCTTTCTTT; CDR3 protein: CASINILDRLGSEAFF
V gene: TRBV14; clone size: -; CDR3 length: 17; D gene: TRBD2; J gene: TRBJ2-1; CDR3 DNA: TGTGCCAGCAGCCCCGGGACTAGCGGGAGCTCAAGTCTTGAGCAGTTCTTC; CDR3 protein: CASSPGTSGSSSLEQFF
V gene: TRBV14; clone size: -; CDR3 length: 17; D gene: -; J gene: TRBJ2-3; CDR3 DNA: TGTGCCAGCAGCCGAGGGATCGTACTATACTCCACAGATACGCAGTATTTT; CDR3 protein: CASSRGIVLYSTDTQYF
V gene: TRBV10-2; clone size: -; CDR3 length: 13; D gene: -; J gene: TRBJ2-7; CDR3 DNA: TGCGCCAGCAGTCTCAACAGGGTTGGCGAGCAGTACTTC; CDR3 protein: CASSLNRVGEQYF
V gene: TRBV30; clone size: once; CDR3 length: 11; D gene: -; J gene: TRBJ1-2; CDR3 DNA: TGTGCCTGGAGTGGCAACTATGGCTACACCTTC; CDR3 protein: CAWSGNYGYTF
V gene: TRBV5-1; clone size: -; CDR3 length: 14; D gene: -; J gene: TRBJ1-4; CDR3 DNA: TGCGCCAGCAGCCAGGGACACCGGAATGAAAAACTGTTTTTT; CDR3 protein: CASSQGHRNEKLFF
V gene: TRBV27; clone size: few; CDR3 length: 16; D gene: TRBD2; J gene: TRBJ2-7; CDR3 DNA: TGTGCCAGCAGGAAACATAGCGGGAGGGCCGGTTACGAGCAGTACTTC; CDR3 protein: CASRKHSGRAGYEQYF
V gene: TRBV5-6; clone size: -; CDR3 length: 15; D gene: -; J gene: TRBJ1-5; CDR3 DNA: TGTGCCAGCAGTCAGCTGGGGCAGCCCAATCAGCCCCAGCATTTT; CDR3 protein: CASSQLGQPNQPQHF
V gene: TRBV2; clone size: -; CDR3 length: 13; D gene: TRBD2; J gene: TRBJ2-7; CDR3 DNA: TGTGCCAGCAGAGGACTAGCGGGAGACGAGCAGTACTTC; CDR3 protein: CASRGLAGDEQYF
V gene: TRBV5-8; clone size: once; CDR3 length: 13; D gene: TRBD2; J gene: TRBJ2-4; CDR3 DNA: TGTGCCAGCGGACTAGCAGGGTGGAACATTCAGTACTTC; CDR3 protein: CASGLAGWNIQYF
V gene: TRBV25-1; clone size: few; CDR3 length: 15; D gene: TRBD2; J gene: TRBJ2-3; CDR3 DNA: TGTGCCAGCAGTGAACATGGGCTAGCGGCAGATACGCAGTATTTT; CDR3 protein: CASSEHGLAADTQYF